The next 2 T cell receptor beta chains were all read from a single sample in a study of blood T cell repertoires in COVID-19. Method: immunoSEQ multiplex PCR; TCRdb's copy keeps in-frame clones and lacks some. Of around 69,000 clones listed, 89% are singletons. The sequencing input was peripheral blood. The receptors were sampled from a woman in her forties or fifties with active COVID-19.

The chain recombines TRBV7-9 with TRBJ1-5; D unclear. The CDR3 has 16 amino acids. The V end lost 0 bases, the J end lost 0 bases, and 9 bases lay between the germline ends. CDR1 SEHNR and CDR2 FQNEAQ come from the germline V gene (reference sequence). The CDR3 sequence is CASSLARLGSNQPQHF. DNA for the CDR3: TGTGCCAGCAGCTTAGCCAGGTTGGGTAGCAATCAGCCCCAGCATTTT.

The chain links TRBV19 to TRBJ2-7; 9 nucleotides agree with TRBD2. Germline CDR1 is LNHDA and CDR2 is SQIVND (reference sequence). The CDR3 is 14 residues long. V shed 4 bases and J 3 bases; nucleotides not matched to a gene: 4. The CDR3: CASSTSGGYYEQYF. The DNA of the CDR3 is TGTGCCAGTAGTACAAGCGGGGGGTACTACGAGCAGTACTTC.